The subject of this entry is one T cell receptor beta chain. The data derive from a study of blood T cell repertoires in COVID-19. Original processing methods: For nucleated cells, counts were estimated from reference gene primer amplification. Assay used: immunoSEQ multiplex PCR; TCRdb lists only in-frame clones, some missing. V, J and clone size are those of that table, while D and trimming were read from the DNA. Of about 130,000 clones listed, around 89% are singletons. Trimming removed 5 bases from V and 0 bases from J; junction bases left unmatched: 16. The CDR3 extends over 18 amino acids. Germline V gene lookup returns CDR1 SNHLY and CDR2 FYNNEI.

The V call is TRBV2, the J call TRBJ2-7; 7 bases fit TRBD1. This clonotype was obtained from a man aged 55 to 69 with active or convalescent COVID-19. The sequenced material came from peripheral blood. The CDR3 sequence: CASSQPGQNLLNSYEQYF. The CDR3 DNA reads as TGTGCCAGCAGTCAACCGGGACAGAATCTGCTTAACTCCTACGAGCAGTACTTC.